This entry lists 18 T cell receptor beta chains sequenced from one sample in a study of cytomegalovirus exposure and HLA in healthy donors. The data were produced by immunoSEQ multiplex PCR, yet TCRdb's version contains in-frame clones alone and is incomplete. The repertoire holds approximately 76,000 clones, with approximately 95% as singletons. Sequencing was carried out using PBMCs. The receptor set was obtained from a woman between 18 and 29 years old in good health and CMV-seropositive.

The rearrangement uses TRBV30 and TRBJ1-3, with D possibly being TRBD1 (6 bases). The CDR3 length is 14 residues. Trimming removed 5 bases from V and 0 bases from J, with 11 bases in between. Germline V gene sequence: CDR1 GTSNPN, CDR2 SVGIG (reference sequence). In nucleotides, the CDR3 is TGTGCCTGGGGTGACAGGACCTCTGGAAACACCATATATTTT. The encoded protein is CAWGDRTSGNTIYF.

The CDR3: CASRGANQPQHF. CDR3 DNA sequence: TGTGCCAGCAGGGGAGCGAATCAGCCCCAGCATTTT. V gene TRBV28 combines with J gene TRBJ1-5, with unresolved D. This CDR3 contains 12 residues. Germline CDR1 MDHEN, CDR2 SYDVKM. Trimming cost V 6 bases and J 4 bases, with 7 bases left between them. The full variable domain, in which reference TRBV28 and TRBJ1-5 provide the parts outside the CDR3, is DVKVTQSSRYLVKRTGEKVFLECVQDMDHENMFWYRQDPGLGLRLIYFSYDVKMKEKGDIPEGYSVSREKKERFSLILESASTNQTSMYLCASRGANQPQHFGDGTRLSIL.

In DNA form, the CDR3 reads TGCAGTGCTAGCCGGGACGAGCAGTACTTC. Its protein product is CSASRDEQYF. V usage is TRBV20-1 and J usage is TRBJ2-7, with unresolved D. Deletions cut 3 bases from V and 5 bases from J, with 5 bases between. The CDR3 consists of 10 residues. Germline CDR1 is DFQATT and CDR2 is SNEGSKA (reference sequence).

This clone appeared once. This sequence joins TRBV10-3 and TRBJ2-7; 7 bases match TRBD1. The CDR3 sequence is 14 residues long. Germline CDR1 reads ENHRY; CDR2 reads SYGVKD. Trimming took 0 bases from V and 6 from J; bases not matched to a gene: 5. CDR3 nucleotide sequence: TGTGCCATCAGTGAGTCCGGACAGGTAGGCGAGCAGTACTTC. This gives the protein CAISESGQVGEQYF.

The rearrangement joins TRBV12-1 to TRBJ2-7; TRBD2, the table's D call, lacks a check against the DNA. TRBV12-1 is an annotated pseudogene. The CDR3 contains 16 residues. The CDR3 nucleotides are TGTGCCAGCAGGCCGGGACTAGCCCGCCCCAACCACGAGCAGTACTTC. Translated: CASRPGLARPNHEQYF.

The gene calls are TRBV5-1 and TRBJ1-2, with 7 nucleotides matching TRBD1. Trimming removed 3 bases from V and 2 bases from J; junction bases left unmatched: 10. The CDR3 runs to 16 residues. Germline CDR1 SGHRS, CDR2 YFSETQ. The CDR3 bases are TGCGCCAGCAGCTCCCTGATGAGGGGGCGGAACTATGGCTACACCTTC. Translating it yields CASSSLMRGRNYGYTF.

The chain recombines TRBV15 with TRBJ2-1; TRBD2 is a possible D gene (5 bases). The CDR3 totals 15 residues. Trimming cost V 1 base and J 4 bases, with 11 bases left between them. Per germline, CDR1 LNHNV and CDR2 YYDKDF (reference sequence). The CDR3 DNA follows: TGTGCCACCAGCAGAGTGAGTAGCGCTTACAATGAGCAGTTCTTC. This sequence encodes CATSRVSSAYNEQFF.

This clone was seen once. The chain combines TRBV4-2 with TRBJ1-1; tentatively, D is TRBD1 (6 bases). With 1 base removed from V and 8 bases from J, the gap between germline ends came to 11 bases. This CDR3 spans 13 amino acids. Per the germline V gene, CDR1 is LGHNA and CDR2 is YNFKEQ. The CDR3 is CASSQGLRGEAFF. The CDR3 bases are TGTGCCAGCAGCCAAGGCCTCAGGGGAGAAGCTTTCTTT.

The V gene is TRBV4-3, the J gene TRBJ1-2; 8 bases fit TRBD1. CDR1 is LGHNA and CDR2 is YSLEER in the germline V gene. The J segment lost 4 bases and the V segment lost 0 bases, leaving 7 bases of the junction unmatched. The length of the CDR3 is 16 residues. CDR3 nucleotides: TGCGCCAGCAGCCAAGACGACAGGGGTTTTTCCTATGGCTACACCTTC. Translated, it gives CASSQDDRGFSYGYTF.

The rearrangement links TRBV7-9 to TRBJ2-5; D is perhaps TRBD2 (6 bases). The germline CDR1 and CDR2 sequences are SEHNR and FQNEAQ (reference sequence). The CDR3 sequence is 14 residues long. V was shortened by 4 bases and J by 5 bases, with 14 bases between the two germline ends. The CDR3 coding sequence is TGTGCCAGCAGCTCGGGACTGCAGAGGGAGACCCAGTACTTC. Translated, it gives CASSSGLQRETQYF.

The V and J genes are TRBV28 and TRBJ2-5, with D possibly being TRBD1 (6 bases). The V and J ends lost 6 bases and 5 bases respectively, with 13 bases between them. CDR3 length equals 13 residues. The germline V gene encodes CDR1 MDHEN and CDR2 SYDVKM. This chain's CDR3 is CASRLQGSETQYF. CDR3 DNA: TGTGCCAGCAGGCTACAGGGTTCGGAGACCCAGTACTTC. The full variable domain, rest sourced from reference TRBV28 and TRBJ2-5, is DVKVTQSSRYLVKRTGEKVFLECVQDMDHENMFWYRQDPGLGLRLIYFSYDVKMKEKGDIPEGYSVSREKKERFSLILESASTNQTSMYLCASRLQGSETQYFGPGTRLLVL.

This sequence joins TRBV9 and TRBJ2-5; 10 nucleotides line up with TRBD2. The DNA matches TRBJ2-7 better at its end, which makes the J call doubtful. CDR3 length: 15 amino acids. Germline V gene lookup returns CDR1 SGDLS and CDR2 YYNGEE. CDR3 amino acids: CASSGTSGFSYEQYF. CDR3 DNA sequence: TGTGCCAGCAGCGGGACTAGCGGCTTCTCCTACGAGCAGTACTTC.

The table lists this clone with a count of one. The chain is built from TRBV5-6 and TRBJ1-1; D not resolved. Germline V CDR1 and CDR2: SGHDT, YYEEEE. CDR3 size: 16 residues. V lost 0 bases, J lost 4 bases, and 16 bases lay in between. The CDR3 spells CASSLGSGGLGTEAFF. The CDR3 nucleotides are TGTGCCAGCAGCTTGGGGTCGGGTGGTCTTGGCACTGAAGCTTTCTTT.

The chain links TRBV6-5 to TRBJ2-5; D may be TRBD1 (5 bases). The CDR3 consists of 12 residues. Germline V CDR1 and CDR2: MNHEY, SVGAGI. The CDR3 reads CALTVPSGTQYF. CDR3 DNA: TGTGCTCTGACAGTCCCAAGTGGGACCCAGTACTTC.

The CDR3 coding sequence is TGTGCCAGCAGCGTAGACGGAGGTCGGGTTAGCAATCAGCCCCAGCATTTT. Residues: CASSVDGGRVSNQPQHF. The genes are TRBV9 and TRBJ1-5; no firm D call. V lost 0 bases and J 0 bases, leaving 13 bases between the germline ends. Germline-derived CDR1 and CDR2 are SGDLS and YYNGEE. This CDR3 region has 17 residues.

This clone was found a few times. CDR3 DNA: TGCGCCAGCAGCCAAGGGACAGGGGACGGCTACACCTTC. Translating gives CASSQGTGDGYTF. The gene calls are TRBV4-1 and TRBJ1-2; the match to TRBD1 covers 9 bases. There are 13 residues in the CDR3. CDR1 and CDR2 from the germline V gene are MGHRA and YSYEKL. With 1 base clipped from V and 8 bases from J, the junction kept 2 bases outside the gene matches.

J is TRBJ2-7 and V is TRBV5-4; 10 bases map to TRBD2. CDR1 SGHNT and CDR2 YYREEE come from the germline V gene (reference sequence). V lost 2 bases and J lost 3; bases outside the gene matches: 2. This CDR3 comprises 14 residues. This CDR3 reads CASSFGTSVYEQYF. In DNA, the CDR3 is TGTGCCAGCAGCTTCGGGACTAGCGTCTACGAGCAGTACTTC.

This clone was observed a handful of times. The genes are TRBV5-1 and TRBJ2-1; TRBD1 matches 10 bases. V dropped 8 bases and J dropped 3; count of bases not matched to a gene: 8. The CDR3 length is 15 residues. Germline loops: CDR1 SGHRS, CDR2 YFSETQ. In DNA, the CDR3 is TGCGCCAGTCGAGGGGGGACAGGGGTCTACAATGAGCAGTTCTTC. It specifies CASRGGTGVYNEQFF.